This TCR beta chain originates from a study of beta chain features in type 1 diabetes. Overall study findings and caveats: Researchers report that Type 1 diabetes patients had moderately but significantly shorter TCRB CDR3s across all four CD4+ subsets.

The collection from each donor was one heparinised blood draw averaging about 116 mL. A remark on this clone: The antigen remains undetermined. At one of its ends the junction is not consistent with the germline gene, which may arise from a read error.

This CDR3 spans 13 amino acids. CDR1 is SGHTA, CDR2 FQGNSA, per germline. Reverse transcribing all isolated RNA meant expressed TCRB transcripts were sequenced. Sequenced by immunoSEQ multiplex PCR; TCRdb stores in-frame clones only, minus some. The top ten hold about 0.08% of the sample, which has some 240,000 clones, 16% seen once. Sequencing was done on a sample of naive CD4+ T cells from blood. This TCR was recovered from a man aged 25 to 40 with type 1 diabetes. The chain has TRBV7-2 and TRBJ2-3; D is ambiguous. The CDR3, as DNA: TGTGCTAGCAGCTTCAGCTTGGCAGATACGCAGTATTTT. Residues: CASSFSLADTQYF.